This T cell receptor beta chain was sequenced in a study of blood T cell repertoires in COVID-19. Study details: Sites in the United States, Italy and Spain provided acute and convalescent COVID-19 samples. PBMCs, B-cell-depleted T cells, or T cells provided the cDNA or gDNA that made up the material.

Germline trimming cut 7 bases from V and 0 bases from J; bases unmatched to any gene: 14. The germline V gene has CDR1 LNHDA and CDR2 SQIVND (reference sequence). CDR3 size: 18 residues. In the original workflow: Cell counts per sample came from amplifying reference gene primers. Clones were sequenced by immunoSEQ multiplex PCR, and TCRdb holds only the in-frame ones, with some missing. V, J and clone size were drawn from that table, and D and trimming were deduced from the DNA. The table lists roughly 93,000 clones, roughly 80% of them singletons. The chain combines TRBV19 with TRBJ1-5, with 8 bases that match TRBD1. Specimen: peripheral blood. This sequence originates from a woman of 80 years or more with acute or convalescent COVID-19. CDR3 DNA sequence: TGTGCCAGTACCAAGAACGACGGGACAGGACATAGCAATCAGCCCCAGCATTTT. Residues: CASTKNDGTGHSNQPQHF. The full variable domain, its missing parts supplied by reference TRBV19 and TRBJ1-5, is DGGITQSPKYLFRKEGQNVTLSCEQNLNHDAMYWYRQDPGQGLRLIYYSQIVNDFQKGDIAEGYSVSREKKESFPLTVTSAQKNPTAFYLCASTKNDGTGHSNQPQHFGDGTRLSIL.